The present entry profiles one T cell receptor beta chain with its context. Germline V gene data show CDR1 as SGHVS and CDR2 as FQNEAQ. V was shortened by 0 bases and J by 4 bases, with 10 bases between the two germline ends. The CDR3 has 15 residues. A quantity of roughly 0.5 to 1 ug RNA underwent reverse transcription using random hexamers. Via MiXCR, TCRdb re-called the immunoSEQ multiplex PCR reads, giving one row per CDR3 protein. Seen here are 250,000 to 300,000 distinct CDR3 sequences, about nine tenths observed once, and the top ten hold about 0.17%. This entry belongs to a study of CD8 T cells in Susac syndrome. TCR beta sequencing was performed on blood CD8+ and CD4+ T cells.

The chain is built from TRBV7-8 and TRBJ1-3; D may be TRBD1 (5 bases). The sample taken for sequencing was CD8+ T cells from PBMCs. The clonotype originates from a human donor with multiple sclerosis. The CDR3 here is CASSLASGPGNTIYF. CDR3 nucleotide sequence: TGTGCCAGCAGCTTAGCCTCAGGGCCGGGAAACACCATATATTTT.